These 21 T cell receptor beta chains were all obtained from the same sample, sequenced in a study of Graves' ophthalmopathy and Graves' hyperthyroidism. Amplification from RNA transcripts yielded the TCR beta CDR3 regions. HTBI-primed first-round RT-PCR preceded second-round multiplex PCR. TCRdb re-called the multiplex PCR reads with MiXCR, one entry per CDR3 protein. The data hold around 1,000,000 distinct CDR3 sequences, with roughly two fifths observed a single time. Sequenced: peripheral blood or thyroid tissue (not recorded which). The receptors derive from an adult man with Graves' hyperthyroidism.

This clonotype has only a few counts. The chain uses TRBV28 and TRBJ1-2; TRBD1 matches 7 bases. The V gene's germline CDR1 is MDHEN and CDR2 SYDVKM. Losses at the gene ends were 5 bases for V and 4 bases for J; bases not matched to a gene: 10. This CDR3 comprises 15 residues. The chain's CDR3 is CASSPHEQGSYGYTF. The DNA for the CDR3 is TGTGCCAGCAGTCCCCATGAACAGGGGAGCTATGGCTACACCTTC.

Concerning this clonotype itself: Compared with germline, one end of the junction differs, possibly owing to a read error. V and J are TRBV10-3 and TRBJ2-5, with 8 bases lining up with TRBD1. The V gene's germline CDR1 is ENHRY and CDR2 SYGVKD. There are 15 residues in the CDR3. DNA for the CDR3: TGTGCCAGCAGTGAGGGACAGGCTCTACTTGTGACCCAGTACTTC. Encoded protein: CASSEGQALLVTQYF.

The V and J genes are TRBV6-5 and TRBJ1-2; D is possibly TRBD1 (6 bases). Germline V gives CDR1 MNHEY, CDR2 SVGAGI. V was cut by 0 bases and J by 2 bases, with 16 bases left in between. The CDR3 runs to 17 residues. In DNA form, the CDR3 reads TGTGCCAGCAGTTACTCCACTTCGGGGGGCCGCAACTATGGCTACACCTTC. Its translation: CASSYSTSGGRNYGYTF.

The V gene is TRBV12-3 or TRBV12-4, the J gene TRBJ2-7; no definite D call. Between the trimmed V and J ends, which lost 4 bases and 8 bases, there was a span of 18 bases. The CDR3 covers 14 residues. CDR3 loop: CASSSRDGFGKQYF. CDR3 nucleotides: TGTGCCAGCAGTTCACGCGACGGTTTTGGGAAGCAGTACTTC.

The chain has TRBV11-1 and TRBJ2-5, with 9 bases lining up with TRBD2. Germline lookup yields CDR1 SGHAT and CDR2 FQDESV (reference sequence). The CDR3 consists of 15 residues. Trimming removed 7 bases from V and 2 bases from J; junction bases left unmatched: 8. The CDR3 DNA is TGTGCCAGCACCTCAGCGGGGGGCTTACAAGAGACCCAGTACTTC. Protein product: CASTSAGGLQETQYF.

With respect to this clonotype: A single base separates this from a much larger clone, so it may be a read error. J is TRBJ1-2 and V is TRBV10-3; D unclear. This CDR3 contains 15 residues. V was pared by 5 bases and J by 2 bases, with 15 bases between. The germline gives CDR1 ENHRY, CDR2 SYGVKD. The CDR3 is CAISPNHAGNYGYTF. The CDR3 DNA reads as TGTGCCATCAGTCCCAACCACGCGGGGAACTATGGCTACACCTTC.

This clonotype was detected only a few times. This chain uses TRBV6-6 with TRBJ1-5, with D unresolved. This CDR3 spans 15 amino acids. Germline lookup yields CDR1 MNHNY and CDR2 SVGAGI (reference sequence). Deletions cut 4 bases from V and 2 bases from J, with 12 bases between. The CDR3 region has the DNA TGTGCCAGCAGTTCGCTCACTTTGGGCAATCAGCCCCAGCATTTT. Translation gives CASSSLTLGNQPQHF.

The gene calls are TRBV7-2 and TRBJ1-6; 7 positions match TRBD1. V gave up 7 bases and J gave up 5 bases; unmatched junction bases: 11. The CDR3 contains 16 residues. In germline, CDR1 is SGHTA, CDR2 FQGNSA. CDR3 coding DNA: TGTGCCAGCACCCCAACTGGACAGGTGAATAATTCACCCCTCCACTTT. Protein product: CASTPTGQVNNSPLHF.

This clonotype has just a few counts. An end of the junction does not agree with germline; a read error may underlie this. This chain connects TRBV5-1 to TRBJ2-5; D might be TRBD1 or TRBD2, each matching 6 bases. The CDR3 contains 13 residues. The germline V gene encodes CDR1 SGHRS and CDR2 YFSETQ. CDR3 nucleotide sequence: TGTGCCAGCAGCTTGGGGGGCGGAGGGACCCAGTACTTC. Its protein product is CASSLGGGGTQYF.

About this clonotype itself: This sequence may be a read error, since a much larger clone differs from it by one base. The rearrangement joins TRBV19 to TRBJ2-7; either TRBD1 or TRBD2 may supply D (5 bases each). Germline V lookup: CDR1 LNHDA, CDR2 SQIVND (reference sequence). This CDR3 comprises 15 residues. CDR3 sequence (DNA): TGTGCCAGTAGTTCCCAGGGATGGGACGACCACGAGCAGTGCTTC. This codes for CASSSQGWDDHEQCF.

There are many counts of this clonotype. The chain has TRBV6-5 and TRBJ1-1, with D hard to call. V lost 4 bases and J 7 bases, leaving 7 bases between the germline ends. Germline-derived CDR1 and CDR2 are MNHEY and SVGAGI. The CDR3 has 11 amino acids. The CDR3 spells CASSLKVEAFF. The CDR3 DNA follows: TGTGCCAGCAGTTTGAAGGTTGAAGCTTTCTTT.

This clonotype showed up many times. The V call is TRBV20-1, the J call TRBJ2-5, with 7 nucleotides matching TRBD2. Per the germline V gene, CDR1 is DFQATT and CDR2 is SNEGSKA (reference sequence). This CDR3 spans 14 amino acids. V trimming: 1 base; J trimming: 3 bases; junction bases outside the gene matches: 5. CDR3 bases: TGCAGTGCTAGAGGGTGGGGGGGAAAAGAGACCCAGTACTTC. The encoded protein is CSARGWGGKETQYF.

The chain carries TRBV25-1 and TRBJ1-1; TRBD1 is a possible D gene (5 bases). This CDR3 is 11 amino acids long. V shed 8 bases and J shed 4 bases, with 8 bases lying between them. Germline assignment: CDR1 MGHDK and CDR2 SYGVNS. This CDR3 is CASFGGTEAFF. In DNA, the CDR3 is TGTGCCAGCTTTGGGGGCACTGAAGCTTTCTTT.

Concerning this clonotype: This clone may be a read error of a much larger clone one base away. The chain employs TRBV10-3 and TRBJ2-5, with a possible D match to TRBD2 (5 bases). Trimming cost V 10 bases and J 5 bases, with 17 bases left between them. CDR3 length: 13 residues. In germline, CDR1 is ENHRY, CDR2 SYGVKD. The CDR3 DNA is TGTGCCAGCGGTCTAGCCCGGAGCGAGACCCAGTACTTC. This encodes CASGLARSETQYF.

This clonotype showed up many times. The chain links TRBV7-9 to TRBJ1-2; maybe TRBD1 (5 bases). The CDR3 consists of 13 residues. Trimming removed 9 bases from V and 4 bases from J, with 15 bases in between. Germline V gene lookup returns CDR1 SEHNR and CDR2 FQNEAQ (reference sequence). The CDR3: CASTRQTSYGYTF. The CDR3, as DNA: TGTGCCAGTACTAGACAGACATCCTATGGCTACACCTTC.

This sequence joins TRBV20-1 and TRBJ2-2, with D unclear. Germline V CDR1 and CDR2: DFQATT, SNEGSKA (reference sequence). CDR3 length equals 15 residues. V was shortened by 1 base and J by 1 base, with 10 bases between the two germline ends. The CDR3 is CSARGSVGNTGELFF. CDR3 sequence (DNA): TGCAGTGCTAGAGGAAGCGTCGGGAACACCGGGGAGCTGTTTTTT.

In its sample, this clonotype was seen a few times. The chain couples TRBV2 to TRBJ2-5, with D perhaps matching TRBD2 (6 bases). With 4 bases removed from V and 4 bases from J, the gap between germline ends came to 10 bases. Germline V lookup: CDR1 SNHLY, CDR2 FYNNEI. CDR3 size: 13 residues. DNA for the CDR3: TGTGCCAGCAGTGGGACTATCGGAGAGACCCAGTACTTC. Its protein product is CASSGTIGETQYF.

The rearrangement links TRBV7-9 to TRBJ2-5, with 7 bases that match TRBD1. Losses at the gene ends were 3 bases for V and 1 base for J; bases not matched to a gene: 8. This CDR3 region has 16 residues. The germline V gene encodes CDR1 SEHNR and CDR2 FQNEAQ (reference sequence). CDR3 residues: CASSLALTGLQETQYF. The CDR3 nucleotides are TGTGCCAGCAGCTTGGCCCTGACAGGGCTCCAAGAGACCCAGTACTTC. Full variable domain (missing parts from reference TRBV7-9 and TRBJ2-5): DTGVSQNPRHKITKRGQNVTFRCDPISEHNRLYWYRQTLGQGPEFLTYFQNEAQLEKSRLLSDRFSAERPKGSFSTLEIQRTEQGDSAMYLCASSLALTGLQETQYFGPGTRLLVL.

This clonotype was found many times. The CDR3 sequence is CASSLESAGRESPLHF. CDR3 nucleotides: TGCGCCAGCAGCTTGGAATCGGCGGGGCGGGAATCACCCCTCCACTTT. This rearrangement joins TRBV5-1 to TRBJ1-6; a weak D match, TRBD1 (5 bases). The CDR3 is 16 residues long. Germline CDR1 and CDR2: SGHRS and YFSETQ. V lost 0 bases, J lost 10 bases, and 17 bases lay in between. Drawing the rest from reference TRBV5-1 and TRBJ1-6, the complete variable domain is KAGVTQTPRYLIKTRGQQVTLSCSPISGHRSVSWYQQTPGQGLQFLFEYFSETQRNKGNFPGRFSGRQFSNSRSEMNVSTLELGDSALYLCASSLESAGRESPLHFGNGTRLTVT.

The J gene is TRBJ1-5, the V gene TRBV7-2; D remains unclear. V dropped 1 base and J dropped 14 bases, with 15 bases sitting between them. The CDR3 sequence is 13 residues long. Germline CDR1 SGHTA, CDR2 FQGNSA. CDR3 in amino acids: CASSLGGGTYEHF. In nucleotides, the CDR3 is TGTGCCAGCAGCTTAGGAGGCGGAACCTACGAGCATTTT.

In the case of this clonotype: Compared with germline, one end of the junction differs, possibly owing to a read error. The chain recombines TRBV10-2 with TRBJ2-5, with 15 nucleotides matching TRBD2. Germline V gives CDR1 WSHSY, CDR2 SAAADI. The CDR3 sequence is 20 residues long. The CDR3 is CASSEIRGGLAGGARETQYF. Written as DNA, the CDR3 is TGTGCCAGCAGTGAAATAAGGGGCGGACTAGCGGGAGGGGCCCGGGAGACCCAGTACTTC.